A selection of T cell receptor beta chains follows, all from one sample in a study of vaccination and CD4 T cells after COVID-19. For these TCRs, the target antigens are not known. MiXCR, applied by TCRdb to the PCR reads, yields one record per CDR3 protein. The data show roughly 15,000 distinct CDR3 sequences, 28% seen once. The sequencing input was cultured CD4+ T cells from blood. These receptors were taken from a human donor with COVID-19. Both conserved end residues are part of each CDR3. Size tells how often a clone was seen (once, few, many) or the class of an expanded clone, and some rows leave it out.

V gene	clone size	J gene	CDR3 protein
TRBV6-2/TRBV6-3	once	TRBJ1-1	CASSYGEDEAFF
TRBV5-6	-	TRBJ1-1	CASSFGAGPEAFF
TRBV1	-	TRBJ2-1	CTSNFEGCNEQFF
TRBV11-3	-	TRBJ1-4	CASSQSSGEKLFF
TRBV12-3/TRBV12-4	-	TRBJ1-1	CASSLESGNTEAFF
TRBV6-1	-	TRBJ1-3	CASSDLGGDAIYF
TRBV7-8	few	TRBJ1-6	CASSLAPGRDSPLHF
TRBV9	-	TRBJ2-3	CASSPLAGADTQYF
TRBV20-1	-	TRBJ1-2	CSARERQDGYTF
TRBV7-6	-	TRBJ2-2	CASSLASGGSGELFF
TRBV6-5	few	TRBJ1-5	CASSYGWGQGNQPQHF
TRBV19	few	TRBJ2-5	CASSIGGLAGQETQYF
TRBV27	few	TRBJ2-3	CASSFQRGWADTQYF
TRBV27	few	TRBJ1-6	CASSLGVSPLHF
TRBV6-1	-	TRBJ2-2	CASIPTRVSSRNTGELFF
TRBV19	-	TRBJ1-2	CASSLSPTGGAGGYTF
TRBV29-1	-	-	CSVRQGTNQPQYF
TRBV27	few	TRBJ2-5	CASSRSGAQETQYF
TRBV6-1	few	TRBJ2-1	CASIPQGAGNEQFF
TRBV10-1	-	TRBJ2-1	CASTQYYPTYNEQFF
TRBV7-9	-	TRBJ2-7	CASSLTGIYEQYF
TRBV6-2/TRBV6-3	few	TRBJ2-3	CASRPGGRGRTDTQYF
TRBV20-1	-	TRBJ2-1	CSARDWRGNEQFF
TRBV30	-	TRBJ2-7	CVWTGSREQYF
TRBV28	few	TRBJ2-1	CASSKLAGLWNEQFF
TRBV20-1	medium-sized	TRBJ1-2	CSASQTVNYGYTF
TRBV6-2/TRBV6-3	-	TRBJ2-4	CASTQLWVSGGLAKNIQYF
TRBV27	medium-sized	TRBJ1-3	CASSLSAQGGNTIYF
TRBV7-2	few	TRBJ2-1	CASSLDPRYEQFF
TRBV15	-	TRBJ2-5	CATSRGGSEETQYF
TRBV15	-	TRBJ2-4	CATSVRRNIQYF
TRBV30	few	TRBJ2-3	CAWRGGGRGVRDTQYF
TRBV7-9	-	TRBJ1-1	CASSLSFGGSEAFF
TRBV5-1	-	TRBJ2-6	CASSLTGTGANVLTF
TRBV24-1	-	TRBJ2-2	CATSDLTAKNTGELFF
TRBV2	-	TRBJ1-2	CASSPTKLDGYTF
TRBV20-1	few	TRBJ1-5	CSASGTGDHSNQPQHF
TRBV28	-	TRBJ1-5	CANSLGVNQPQHF
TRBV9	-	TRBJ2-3	CASSDASTDTQYF
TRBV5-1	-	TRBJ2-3	CASSFHTSTDTQYF
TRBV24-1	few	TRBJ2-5	CATSGRGQTQYF
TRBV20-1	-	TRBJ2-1	CSAEGLAGAIYNEQFF
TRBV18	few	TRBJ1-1	CASSPKGEGTEAFF
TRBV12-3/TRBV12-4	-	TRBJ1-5	CASSFRGVGQPQHF
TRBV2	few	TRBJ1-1	CASSADRLTEAFF
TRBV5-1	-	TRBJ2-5	CASSTKGETQYF
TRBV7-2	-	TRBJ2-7	CASSLAGQGSSYEQYF
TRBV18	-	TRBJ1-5	CASSRGQVISNQPQHF
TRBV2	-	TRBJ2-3	CASSVVAGGPTDTQYF
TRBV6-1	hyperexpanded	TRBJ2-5	CASKGMGLETQYF
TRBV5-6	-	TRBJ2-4	CASSFDGLAKNIQYF
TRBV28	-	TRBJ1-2	CASSSPGYGYTF
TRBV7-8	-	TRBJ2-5	CASSFPGDRETQYF
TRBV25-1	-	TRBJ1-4	CASMIPENEKLFF
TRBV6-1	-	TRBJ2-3	CATRGAAGGTDTQYF
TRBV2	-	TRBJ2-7	CATSSYRGPYEQYF
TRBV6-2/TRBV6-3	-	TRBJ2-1	CASSPFRGTEQFF
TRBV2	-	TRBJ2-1	CASTPQLIRNNEQFF
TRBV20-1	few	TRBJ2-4	CSATAAGASRNIQYF